Listed here are 11 T cell receptor beta chains from one sample, sequenced in a study of T cell responses to AZD1222 COVID-19 vaccine. Sequenced by immunoSEQ multiplex PCR; TCRdb stores in-frame clones only, minus some. Of about 78,000 clones in the sample, about 82% are singletons; the top ten hold approximately 2.9%. Sequenced here: peripheral blood, sampled on day 0 of AZD1222 vaccination. Source of these receptors: an adult in good health.

The chain couples TRBV3-1 (or the pseudogene TRBV3-2) to TRBJ2-3, with 8 positions matching TRBD2. The CDR3 runs 16 residues. The J segment lost 1 base and the V segment lost 3 bases, leaving 6 bases of the junction unmatched. Germline CDR1 reads LGHDT; CDR2 reads YNNKEL (reference sequence). The DNA for the CDR3 is TGTGCCAGCAGCCAGCTAGCGGGTTCCCGCACAGATACGCAGTATTTT. It translates to CASSQLAGSRTDTQYF.

The CDR3 sequence: CASSRTSRSYEQYF. CDR3 coding DNA: TGTGCCAGCAGCCGGACTAGTAGGTCCTACGAGCAGTACTTC. The chain is built from TRBV5-6 and TRBJ2-7; 7 bases are a match to TRBD2. The junction had 5 bases not matched to a gene; V was cut back by 4 bases and J by 1 base. CDR1 and CDR2 from the germline V gene are SGHDT and YYEEEE. The CDR3 is 14 amino acids. The whole variable domain, remainder taken from reference TRBV5-6 and TRBJ2-7, is DAGVTQSPTHLIKTRGQQVTLRCSPKSGHDTVSWYQQALGQGPQFIFQYYEEEERQRGNFPDRFSGHQFPNYSSELNVNALLLGDSALYLCASSRTSRSYEQYFGPGTRLTVT.

The chain has TRBV19 and TRBJ2-5, with D tentatively TRBD1 (6 bases). The CDR3 length is 14 residues. The V end lost 5 bases, the J end lost 3 bases, and 13 bases lay between the germline ends. The germline V gene encodes CDR1 LNHDA and CDR2 SQIVND (reference sequence). CDR3 residues: CASSLQGWEETQYF. The CDR3 bases are TGTGCCAGTAGTCTGCAGGGGTGGGAAGAGACCCAGTACTTC.

The DNA for the CDR3 is TGTGCCAGTAGTATAGAAGGGGGGGGACAGCCCCAGCATTTT. It translates to CASSIEGGGQPQHF. The V and J genes are TRBV19 and TRBJ1-5; TRBD1 is a possible D gene (6 bases). Germline CDR1 and CDR2: LNHDA and SQIVND (reference sequence). The CDR3 sequence is 14 residues long. Trimming took off 0 bases at V and 7 bases at J, with 10 bases between the two ends. Filled out from reference TRBV19 and TRBJ1-5, the complete variable domain reads DGGITQSPKYLFRKEGQNVTLSCEQNLNHDAMYWYRQDPGQGLRLIYYSQIVNDFQKGDIAEGYSVSREKKESFPLTVTSAQKNPTAFYLCASSIEGGGQPQHFGDGTRLSIL.

V is TRBV2 and J is TRBJ2-7; a possible D gene is TRBD1 (6 bases). Trimming took 9 bases from V and 1 from J, leaving 10 bases between them. The CDR3 is 12 residues long. Germline CDR1 and CDR2: SNHLY and FYNNEI. The CDR3 loop is CASNTGSYEQYF. CDR3 in DNA: TGTGCCAGTAATACAGGGTCCTACGAGCAGTACTTC.

The chain uses TRBV4-1 and TRBJ2-6; weak D call: TRBD1 (5 bases). V was trimmed by 2 bases and J by 0 bases, leaving 14 bases between them. The CDR3 contains 18 residues. CDR1 MGHRA and CDR2 YSYEKL come from the germline V gene. CDR3 nucleotides: TGCGCCAGCAGCCAAATGGACATGGGATTCTCTGGGGCCAACGTCCTGACTTTC. As protein: CASSQMDMGFSGANVLTF.

The chain joins TRBV20-1 to TRBJ1-2; D unclear. The ends were cut back, 3 bases at V and 5 bases at J, with 7 bases in the middle. Germline CDR1 and CDR2: DFQATT and SNEGSKA (reference sequence). The CDR3 length is 11 residues. For the CDR3, the DNA is TGCAGTGCTAGCGACCGTTATGGCTACACCTTC. This gives the protein CSASDRYGYTF.

This rearrangement joins TRBV18 to TRBJ2-1; a possible D gene is TRBD2 (6 bases). The V gene's germline CDR1 is KGHSH and CDR2 LQKENI. This CDR3 comprises 16 residues. V lost 3 bases and J lost 2, with 14 bases in between. The CDR3 region is CASSPPSGSTYNEQFF. CDR3 bases: TGTGCCAGCTCACCTCCAAGCGGGTCCACCTACAATGAGCAGTTCTTC.

This chain uses TRBV7-2 with TRBJ2-5; D not resolved. V lost 1 base to trimming and J lost 5 bases, with 8 bases between them. The CDR3 extends over 13 amino acids. CDR1 is SGHTA, CDR2 FQGNSA, per germline. The CDR3: CASSLEMRETQYF. The DNA for the CDR3 is TGTGCCAGCAGCTTAGAAATGCGGGAGACCCAGTACTTC.

The chain carries TRBV3-1 (or the pseudogene TRBV3-2) and TRBJ1-5, with 7 bases aligning to TRBD1. V dropped 4 bases and J dropped 7; count of bases not matched to a gene: 7. The germline V gene encodes CDR1 LGHDT and CDR2 YNNKEL (reference sequence). The CDR3 extends over 14 amino acids. The CDR3 spells CASSRTGVGQPQHF. The CDR3 DNA reads TGTGCCAGCAGCCGAACAGGGGTTGGCCAGCCCCAGCATTTT.

V is TRBV5-8 and J is TRBJ1-4; D possibly corresponds to TRBD1 (6 bases). CDR3 length equals 16 residues. Trimming pared 4 bases from V and 0 bases from J, leaving 13 bases between. Germline V gives CDR1 SGHTS, CDR2 YDEGEE. The CDR3 reads CASSPRGATTNEKLFF. The CDR3 DNA sequence: TGTGCCAGCAGCCCACGGGGGGCGACAACTAATGAAAAACTGTTTTTT.